One and the same sample provided the 19 T cell receptor beta chains below, sequenced in a study of response to subunit inactivated influenza vaccine. TCRdb re-analysed the RT-PCR reads in MiXCR, keeping a single row per CDR3 protein. The sample holds 400,000 to 650,000 distinct CDR3 sequences, 6.5% to 8% seen once. This specimen consisted of PBMCs from blood, obtained roughly 24 months after vaccination. Every receptor here comes from a man between 50 and 69 years old who received an inactivated influenza vaccine.

A few counts support this clonotype. The genes are TRBV20-1 and TRBJ2-7; D possibly corresponds to TRBD2 (6 bases). Germline-derived CDR1 and CDR2 are DFQATT and SNEGSKA (reference sequence). V was trimmed by 3 bases and J by 0 bases, leaving 24 bases between them. The CDR3 extends over 18 amino acids. This chain's CDR3 is CSASPPGGTRGVSYEQYF. CDR3 sequence (DNA): TGCAGTGCTAGCCCACCGGGCGGGACCCGGGGAGTCTCCTACGAGCAGTACTTC.

This clonotype was detected only a few times. The J gene is TRBJ2-1, the V gene TRBV29-1; D call uncertain. V shed 0 bases and J shed 4 bases, with 13 bases lying between them. This CDR3 is built from 15 residues. Germline V gene lookup returns CDR1 SQVTM and CDR2 ANQGSEA. CDR3 nucleotide sequence: TGCAGCGTTGAAGATCAGGAAATAGGGTACAATGAGCAGTTCTTC. Amino acids: CSVEDQEIGYNEQFF.

As for this clonotype: Germline and junction disagree at one end, which may indicate a read error. The rearrangement joins TRBV25-1 to TRBJ1-2; no reliable D call. The CDR3 has 13 residues. The germline CDR1 and CDR2 sequences are MGHDK and SYGVNS. The CDR3 bases are TGCGCCAGCAGTGAACAGACGGGTGGGGGCTACACCTTC. Translating it yields CASSEQTGGGYTF.

This clonotype was found a few times. The J gene is TRBJ2-5, the V gene TRBV29-1; 7 bases line up with TRBD1. V gave up 6 bases and J gave up 2 bases; unmatched junction bases: 6. Germline assignment: CDR1 SQVTM and CDR2 ANQGSEA. The CDR3 totals 13 residues. The CDR3 region has the DNA TGCAGCGTCAGGGGACAGCAGCAAGAGACCCAGTACTTC. Translation: CSVRGQQQETQYF.

This clonotype has ten or more counts. The chain employs TRBV7-2 and TRBJ2-5; no firm D call. CDR1 and CDR2 (germline): SGHTA, FQGNSA. The germline V and J ends were trimmed by 1 base and 5 bases, with 11 bases remaining between them. The CDR3 runs 14 residues. In DNA, the CDR3 is TGTGCCAGCAGCTTAGTCAGTACTGGGGAGACCCAGTACTTC. It yields the protein CASSLVSTGETQYF.

A note on this clonotype: With a much larger clone just one base away, this may be a read error. The chain employs TRBV29-1 and TRBJ1-1; weak D call: TRBD1 (6 bases). Germline V gives CDR1 SQVTM, CDR2 ANQGSEA. The CDR3 consists of 13 residues. The CDR3 DNA follows: TGCAGCGCTACGCGGGGGCCGAACCCTGAAGCTTTCTTT. It translates to CSATRGPNPEAFF.

This clonotype was seen ten or more times. J is TRBJ2-1 and V is TRBV5-1; 10 bases agree with TRBD2. Germline values: CDR1 SGHRS, CDR2 YFSETQ. The CDR3 has 15 amino acids. The V and J ends lost 4 bases and 3 bases, in that order; junction bases with no gene match: 4. The CDR3 DNA reads as TGCGCCAGCAGCGTGACTAGCGGGCTCTACAATGAGCAGTTCTTC. Translated: CASSVTSGLYNEQFF.

The rearrangement joins TRBV6-5 to TRBJ1-1; unclear D gene. The V and J ends lost 2 bases and 4 bases respectively, with 8 bases between them. CDR3 length equals 13 residues. Germline CDR1 MNHEY, CDR2 SVGAGI. CDR3: CASSYRKLTEAFF. In DNA, the CDR3 is TGTGCCAGCAGTTACAGGAAACTCACTGAAGCTTTCTTT.

The rearrangement joins TRBV12-3 or TRBV12-4 to TRBJ2-1; 8 bases line up with TRBD2. V was pared by 5 bases and J by 8 bases, with 5 bases of the junction left unmatched. The CDR3 contains 13 residues. CDR3 loop: CASSAPGGDEQFF. The CDR3 region has the DNA TGTGCCAGCAGTGCCCCGGGGGGGGATGAGCAGTTCTTC.

V usage is TRBV12-3 or TRBV12-4 and J usage is TRBJ2-2, with TRBD2 matching over 14 bases. The CDR3 has 15 amino acids. V trimming: 6 bases; J trimming: 9 bases; junction bases outside the gene matches: 6. The CDR3 DNA reads as TGTGCCAGCAGAATGACTAGCGGGGGGGCCCGGGAGCTGTTTTTT. Amino acid sequence: CASRMTSGGARELFF.

This clonotype was observed at least ten times. The gene calls are TRBV5-5 and TRBJ2-2; D remains ambiguous. Germline values: CDR1 SGHKS, CDR2 YYEKEE (reference sequence). The V gene lost 6 bases and the J gene lost 0 bases, with 6 bases spanning the gap. CDR3 length: 13 amino acids. This CDR3 reads CASTPPNTGELFF. The CDR3 DNA reads TGTGCCAGCACCCCTCCGAACACCGGGGAGCTGTTTTTT.

This rearrangement joins TRBV11-2 to TRBJ2-7, with 13 bases lining up with TRBD2. The CDR3 runs to 18 residues. CDR1 is SGHAT and CDR2 is FQNNGV in the germline V gene. The V and J ends lost 3 bases and 4 bases, in that order; junction bases with no gene match: 12. CDR3 protein: CASSFGSRTSGSRYEQYF. CDR3 nucleotides: TGTGCCAGCAGCTTTGGATCCCGGACTAGCGGGAGTCGGTACGAGCAGTACTTC.

This clonotype has only a few counts. The CDR3 DNA reads TGTGCCAGCAGCTCTACGAGAGCGGGAGGGTACAATGAGCAGTTCTTC. Translation: CASSSTRAGGYNEQFF. The chain recombines TRBV13 with TRBJ2-1; TRBD2 agrees at 10 bases. J lost 4 bases, V lost 4 bases, and 7 bases had no gene match. The CDR3 runs to 16 residues. Germline values: CDR1 PRHDT, CDR2 FYEKMQ (reference sequence).

V is TRBV29-1 and J is TRBJ2-4, with D unclear. The CDR3 has 11 amino acids. Trimming shortened V by 6 bases and J by 10 bases, and 13 bases separated the two germline ends. CDR1 and CDR2 (germline): SQVTM, ANQGSEA. CDR3 nucleotides: TGCAGCGTCGCCAGTGAGCGTATTCAGTACTTC. Its protein product is CSVASERIQYF.

The chain uses TRBV7-2 and TRBJ1-2; 9 bases fit TRBD1. The CDR3 length is 16 residues. The V and J ends lost 3 bases and 4 bases, in that order; junction bases with no gene match: 9. Germline V lookup: CDR1 SGHTA, CDR2 FQGNSA. CDR3 residues: CASSFQRQGVFYGYTF. The CDR3 DNA is TGTGCCAGCAGCTTCCAAAGACAGGGGGTGTTCTATGGCTACACCTTC.

This clonotype occurred a few times. The chain's CDR3 is CATAGEGTDTQYF. The DNA of the CDR3 is TGTGCCACGGCAGGGGAGGGAACAGATACGCAGTATTTT. The J gene is TRBJ2-3, the V gene TRBV12-3 or TRBV12-4, with D perhaps TRBD2 (7 bases). Trimming left V 10 bases short and J 3 bases short, with 14 bases between. This CDR3 has 13 amino acids.

This clonotype was counted at least ten times. The chain couples TRBV30 to TRBJ1-2; 10 positions agree with TRBD1. The CDR3 has 15 residues. The trim removed 4 bases at V and 0 bases at J, leaving 5 bases unmatched. The germline V gene encodes CDR1 GTSNPN and CDR2 SVGIG (reference sequence). CDR3 sequence (DNA): TGTGCCTGGATGGGACAGGGGACCTCTAACTATGGCTACACCTTC. Residues: CAWMGQGTSNYGYTF.

A few counts support this clonotype. V is TRBV5-1 and J is TRBJ1-4; D is unresolved. Germline values: CDR1 SGHRS, CDR2 YFSETQ. With 4 bases removed from V and 4 bases from J, the gap between germline ends came to 8 bases. The CDR3 is made up of 13 amino acids. CDR3 DNA sequence: TGCGCCAGCAGCCGGGTCGTTAATGAAAAACTGTTTTTT. Its protein product is CASSRVVNEKLFF.

The V and J genes are TRBV5-1 and TRBJ2-1; 10 nucleotides align to TRBD2. The ends lost 4 bases at V and 4 bases at J; junction bases unmatched: 8. The CDR3 length is 16 residues. Germline lookup yields CDR1 SGHRS and CDR2 YFSETQ. CDR3 nucleotides: TGCGCCAGCAGCCCGACGCCAGCGGGGGGGTACAATGAGCAGTTCTTC. Translation gives CASSPTPAGGYNEQFF.